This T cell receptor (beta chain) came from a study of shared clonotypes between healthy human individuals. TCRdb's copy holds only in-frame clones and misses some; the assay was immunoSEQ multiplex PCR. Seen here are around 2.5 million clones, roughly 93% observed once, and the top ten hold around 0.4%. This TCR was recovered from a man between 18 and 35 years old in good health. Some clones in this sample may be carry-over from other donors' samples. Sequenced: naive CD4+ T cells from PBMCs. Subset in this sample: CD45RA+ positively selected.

The CDR3 reads CASSLVGQGVETQYF. The CDR3 DNA reads as TGTGCCAGCAGCTTAGTGGGACAGGGGGTGGAGACCCAGTACTTC. The chain carries TRBV7-2 and TRBJ2-5; 11 bases align to TRBD1. Losses at the gene ends were 1 base for V and 5 bases for J; bases not matched to a gene: 3. The CDR3 loop spans 15 amino acids. Germline values: CDR1 SGHTA, CDR2 FQGNSA.